This T cell receptor (beta chain) was sequenced for a study of read filtering for tumor transcriptome and immune sequencing. Turning to the study itself: DNase treatment preceded whole-transcriptome library preparation. Study-level points and caveats: Correlation between methods rose after single-read clonotypes were removed.

On this clonotype itself: The antigen is not known. This could be a read error, since a much larger clone is one nucleotide away.

This library used 300 to 450 ng RNA and molecular barcoded adaptors spanning alpha/delta and beta/gamma chains. TCRdb itself ran the reads through MiXCR, one entry per CDR3 protein. The sample holds roughly 67,000 distinct CDR3 sequences; roughly 19% are singletons and the top ten take approximately 11%. The receptor was isolated from a donor aged 40 or older with multiple myeloma. Sequences were obtained from a population of CD138-negative cells sorted from bone marrow.

CDR3: CASSLNGGHTF. CDR3 nucleotide sequence: TGTGCCAGCAGCTTAAATGGAGGCCACACCTTC. The V and J genes are TRBV7-9 and TRBJ1-2; D remains ambiguous. Per the germline V gene, CDR1 is SEHNR and CDR2 is FQNEAQ (reference sequence). The CDR3 extends over 11 amino acids. V was cut by 2 bases and J by 12 bases, with 10 bases left in between.